This T cell receptor beta chain was sequenced in a study of low-dose radiotherapy and immunotherapy resistance in tumors. Whole-study context: Cohort 2, a group dosed every two weeks at 1 Gy per fraction, received 13 Gy in total over 26 weeks. The regimen for patients comprised intravenous nivolumab 240 mg every two weeks plus intravenous ipilimumab 1 mg/kg every six weeks. Intravenously given cyclophosphamide 200 mg/m2 followed a two-week schedule that placed each dose one day before radiation and immunotherapy.

First-strand cDNA used TRAV- and TRBV-specific primers, covering alpha and beta chains. Both a constant-region primer and a V-primer adapter served to amplify TCRs across roughly 20 PCR cycles. TCRdb re-derived calls from the reads in MiXCR, one entry per CDR3 protein. The table has under 15,000 distinct CDR3 sequences, roughly four fifths seen once. Eligible patients had advanced solid tumors lacking tumor-infiltrating lymphocytes. Germline V gene sequence: CDR1 SQVTM, CDR2 ANQGSEA. V was trimmed by 6 bases and J by 0 bases, leaving 9 bases between them. CDR3 length equals 12 residues. This clonotype was sampled from a human donor with advanced metastatic prostate, ovarian, gallbladder or colorectal cancer (not recorded which). This table probably holds off-target reads from a library built for another chain. V and J are TRBV29-1 and TRBJ2-7; D uncertain. This CDR3 reads CSVIGYSYEQYF. The CDR3 nucleotides read TGCAGCGTCATAGGATACTCCTACGAGCAGTACTTC.